This TCR beta chain was sequenced during a study of CD8 T cells in ankylosing spondylitis. Study-wide results and caveats: Matched ankylosing spondylitis synovial fluid reportedly showed significant enrichment of disease-linked clones.

This CDR3 region has 16 residues. The germline gives CDR1 SGDLS, CDR2 YYNGEE. V dropped 4 bases and J dropped 4; count of bases not matched to a gene: 9. Making use of molecular barcodes, quantitative 5'-RACE generated TCR beta libraries. Via MiXCR, TCRdb re-called the 5' RACE reads, giving one row per CDR3 protein. The sample consists of about 400,000 distinct CDR3 sequences, roughly 20% of them appearing once. In regard to this clonotype: Its antigen is as yet unknown.

The receptor was derived from a male donor with ankylosing spondylitis or in good health (not recorded which). The chain joins TRBV9 to TRBJ2-1; 9 positions match TRBD2. The specimen was blood, either unsorted or a sorted T cell fraction (not recorded which). The CDR3 is CASSPELAGAYNEQFF. In DNA form, the CDR3 reads TGTGCCAGCAGCCCAGAATTAGCGGGGGCTTACAATGAGCAGTTCTTC.